The rows below give T cell receptor beta chains drawn from one sample of a study of technical replicates of blood from a handful of donors. The protocol was immunoSEQ multiplex PCR, while the TCRdb copy is restricted to in-frame clones and leaves out a portion. The profile shows approximately 60,000 clones, around 87% of them singletons. The sample consisted of PBMCs. The receptors here all came from a human donor in good health. Some clones in this sample may be carry-over from other donors' samples. Both conserved end residues are part of each CDR3. D genes are given only for firm matches. Clone size is not always given. Where it is, it says once, few, many or a class for expanded clones.

size: -; D: -; J: TRBJ2-7; length: 14; V: TRBV5-1; DNA: TGCGCCAGCAGCTTGGCCGAGAGCTCCTACGAGCAGTACTTC; CDR3: CASSLAESSYEQYF
size: -; D: TRBD2; J: TRBJ2-7; length: 17; V: TRBV10-3; DNA: TGTGCCATCAGTGAGTCGATGTCTGTAGCGGGGGACGGCGAGCAGTACTTC; CDR3: CAISESMSVAGDGEQYF
size: once; D: -; J: TRBJ1-2; length: 15; V: TRBV4-1; DNA: TGCGCCAGCAGCCTTCAGGGTTATCACAACTATGGCTACACCTTC; CDR3: CASSLQGYHNYGYTF
size: -; D: -; J: TRBJ1-1; length: 16; V: TRBV4-1; DNA: TGCGCCAGCAGCCAAGATAACACCCGGAGGAACACTGAAGCTTTCTTT; CDR3: CASSQDNTRRNTEAFF
size: -; D: -; J: TRBJ1-2; length: 12; V: TRBV2; DNA: TGTGCCAGCAGTGTACAGGACTATGGCTACACCTTC; CDR3: CASSVQDYGYTF
size: -; D: TRBD1; J: TRBJ1-1; length: 15; V: TRBV10-3; DNA: TGTGCCATCAGGCATGACAGGGGGATGAACACTGAAGCTTTCTTT; CDR3: CAIRHDRGMNTEAFF
size: -; D: TRBD2; J: TRBJ2-5; length: 14; V: TRBV7-2; DNA: TGTGCCAGCAGCTCGGGACTAGCGGAAGAGACCCAGTACTTC; CDR3: CASSSGLAEETQYF
size: -; D: TRBD1; J: TRBJ2-1; length: 15; V: TRBV29-1; DNA: TGCAGCGTTGAATTGCGGACAGGGTATTACAATGAGCAGTTCTTC; CDR3: CSVELRTGYYNEQFF
size: once; D: TRBD2; J: TRBJ2-1; length: 13; V: TRBV2; DNA: TGTGCCAGAAGGACTAGCGGGGGCAATGAGCAGTTCTTC; CDR3: CARRTSGGNEQFF
size: once; D: -; J: TRBJ2-5; length: 14; V: TRBV2; DNA: TGTGCCAGCAGTGATATGGGGGGAGGAGAGACCCAGTACTTC; CDR3: CASSDMGGGETQYF
size: -; D: -; J: TRBJ1-4; length: 16; V: TRBV5-3; DNA: TGTGCCAGAAGCATACAGGGACGGGCAACTAATGAAAAACTGTTTTTT; CDR3: CARSIQGRATNEKLFF
size: -; D: -; J: TRBJ2-7; length: 12; V: TRBV5-6; DNA: TGTGCCAGCAGCAGAGGGTATCAGGAGCAGTACTTC; CDR3: CASSRGYQEQYF
size: -; D: -; J: TRBJ1-2; length: 12; V: TRBV6-5; DNA: TGTGCCAGCACTTGGGGGGGCAATGGCTACACCTTC; CDR3: CASTWGGNGYTF
size: -; D: TRBD2; J: TRBJ2-5; length: 14; V: TRBV27; DNA: TGTGCCAGCAGCCCTCTAGCGGCGGTGGAGACCCAGTACTTC; CDR3: CASSPLAAVETQYF
size: -; D: -; J: TRBJ1-4; length: 12; V: TRBV9; DNA: TGTGCCAGCGGGGGCACTAATGAAAAACTGTTTTTT; CDR3: CASGGTNEKLFF
size: few; D: -; J: TRBJ1-4; length: 11; V: TRBV6-6; DNA: TGTGCCAGCAGCCGGGAGAGAAAACTGTTTTTT; CDR3: CASSRERKLFF